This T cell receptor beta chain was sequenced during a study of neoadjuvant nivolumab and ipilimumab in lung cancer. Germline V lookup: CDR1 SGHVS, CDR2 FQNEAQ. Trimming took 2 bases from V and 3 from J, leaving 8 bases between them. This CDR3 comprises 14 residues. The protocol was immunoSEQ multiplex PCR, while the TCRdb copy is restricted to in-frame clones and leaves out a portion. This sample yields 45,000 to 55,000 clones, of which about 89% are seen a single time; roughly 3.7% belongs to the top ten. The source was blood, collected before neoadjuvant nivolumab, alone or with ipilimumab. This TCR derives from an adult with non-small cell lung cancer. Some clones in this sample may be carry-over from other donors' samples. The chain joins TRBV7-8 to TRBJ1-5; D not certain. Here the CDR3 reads CASSLSWDNQPQHF. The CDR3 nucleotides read TGTGCCAGCAGCTTAAGCTGGGACAATCAGCCCCAGCATTTT. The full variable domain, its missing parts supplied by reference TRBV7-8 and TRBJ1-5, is GAGVSQSPRYKVAKRGQDVALRCDPISGHVSLFWYQQALGQGPEFLTYFQNEAQLDKSGLPSDRFFAERPEGSVSTLKIQRTQQEDSAVYLCASSLSWDNQPQHFGDGTRLSIL.